Listed here is a single T cell receptor (beta chain). Its antigen is currently unknown. This sample is drawn from a study of cytomegalovirus exposure and HLA in healthy donors. Findings and limits, study-wide: The number of N-insertions in an Asian-associated ancestry cluster was reportedly below the roughly 670-donor mean in a later analysis. Later work showed greater clonal expansion in HLA-associated TCR beta chains than in equally common others. According to the study, roughly 160 TCR beta chains were cytomegalovirus-associated.

V shed 9 bases, J shed 6 bases, and the junction held 17 bases outside the gene matches. The germline gives CDR1 LNHNV, CDR2 YYDKDF (reference sequence). This CDR3 comprises 16 residues. Both 60 Vbeta primers and 13 Jbeta primers went into the PCR. TCRdb's table, derived via immunoSEQ multiplex PCR, lists solely in-frame clones and lacks some. The table shows about 190,000 clones, with around 75% occurring only once. Sequencing input: PBMCs. The sequence was obtained from a man in his forties in good health and CMV-seropositive. The chain has TRBV15 and TRBJ1-2; 9 bases are a match to TRBD1. CDR3 bases: TGTGCCACTAGGGACTCGCAGCGGGACAGGGAGGATGGCTACACCTTC. Amino acid sequence: CATRDSQRDREDGYTF.